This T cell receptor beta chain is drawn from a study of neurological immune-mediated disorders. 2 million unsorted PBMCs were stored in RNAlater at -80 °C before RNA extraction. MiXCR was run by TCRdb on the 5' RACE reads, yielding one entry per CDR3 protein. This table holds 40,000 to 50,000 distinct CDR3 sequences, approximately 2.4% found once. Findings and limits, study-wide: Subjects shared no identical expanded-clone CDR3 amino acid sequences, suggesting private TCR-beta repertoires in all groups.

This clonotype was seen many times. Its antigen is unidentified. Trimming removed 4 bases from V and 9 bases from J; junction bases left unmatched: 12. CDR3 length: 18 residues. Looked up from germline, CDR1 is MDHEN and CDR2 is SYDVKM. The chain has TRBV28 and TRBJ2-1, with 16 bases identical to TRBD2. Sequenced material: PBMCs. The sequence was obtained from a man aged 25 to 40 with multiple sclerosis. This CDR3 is CASSSGTSGRERSSEQFF. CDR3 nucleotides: TGTGCCAGCAGTTCCGGGACTAGCGGGAGGGAGCGTAGCAGTGAGCAGTTCTTC.